This T cell receptor (beta chain) derives from a study of cytomegalovirus exposure and HLA in healthy donors. V was clipped by 1 base and J by 0 bases, with 14 bases between them. CDR3 length: 17 residues. Germline lookup yields CDR1 MDHEN and CDR2 SYDVKM. Study observations and caveats: With high specificity and sensitivity, the classifier reportedly diagnosed cytomegalovirus status.

Comment on this clone: The antigen remains unidentified.

This table comes from immunoSEQ multiplex PCR, and its TCRdb copy is limited to in-frame clones, with some not included. The sample has 250,000 to 300,000 clones; around 90% are singletons. The source material was PBMCs. V usage is TRBV28 and J usage is TRBJ2-3; perhaps TRBD2 as D (6 bases). The sequence was collected from a woman aged 18-29 years in good health and CMV-seronegative. CDR3 amino acids: CASSLLWGVSSTDTQYF. In nucleotides, the CDR3 is TGTGCCAGCAGTTTATTGTGGGGGGTCTCTAGCACAGATACGCAGTATTTT.